The rows below give T cell receptor beta chains drawn from one sample of a study of CD8+ T cells in alopecia areata. Method: immunoSEQ multiplex PCR; TCRdb's copy keeps in-frame clones and lacks some. The sample consists of some 190,000 clones, 60% of them appearing once. Sequencing was performed on CD4+ T cells sorted from blood, taken at week 24, from a patient treated with tofacitinib. The receptor set was obtained from a human donor with alopecia areata. CDR3s include the opening cysteine and the closing phenylalanine or tryptophan. Each record gives: clone size, D gene, J gene, CDR3 length, V gene, CDR3 DNA, CDR3 protein. The D gene is left open where the match is weak. Clone size is shown for a subset of rows, as once, few, many or a class of expanded clone.

few - TRBJ2-3 17 TRBV11-2 TGTGCCAGCAGCTCAGCTGGAGGGCGGGCCGGTAAAGATACGCAGTATTTT CASSSAGGRAGKDTQYF
- TRBD1 TRBJ1-2 12 TRBV30 TGTGCCTGGAGCCGACAGGGCTATGGCTACACCTTC CAWSRQGYGYTF
few TRBD2 TRBJ2-2 14 TRBV19 TGTGCCAGTAAGGCGGGGGGGCCTTCCGGGGAGCTGTTTTTT CASKAGGPSGELFF
- - TRBJ2-3 15 TRBV15 TGTGCCACCAGCAGACAGGTGGGCGGGCCAGATACGCAGTATTTT CATSRQVGGPDTQYF
- - TRBJ2-1 16 TRBV10-2 TGCGCCAGCAGTGAGACGGATCATCGGGGGCGCCTAGACCCAGTCTTC CASSETDHRGRLDPVF
- - TRBJ1-2 15 TRBV30 TGTGCCTGGAGTCTTTTCCGGGGCGAAACCTATGGCTACACCTTC CAWSLFRGETYGYTF
few - TRBJ2-7 13 TRBV6-1 TGTGCCAGCAGTGAAGGCTGGGGCTACGAGCAGTACTTC CASSEGWGYEQYF
- TRBD1 TRBJ1-5 15 TRBV6-5 TGTGCCAGCAGTTACGGTACAGGGGTCAATCAGCCCCAGCATTTT CASSYGTGVNQPQHF
- - TRBJ1-2 13 TRBV14 TGTGCCAGCAGCCAATCCAGAAACTATGGCTACACCTTC CASSQSRNYGYTF
- TRBD1 TRBJ2-3 13 TRBV6-4 TGTGCCGTCCGGGACAGCAACACAGATACGCAGTATTTT CAVRDSNTDTQYF
- TRBD1 TRBJ1-2 14 TRBV7-2 TGTGCCAGCAGCCCAAGCCGGGACAGCTATGGCTACACCTTC CASSPSRDSYGYTF
few TRBD2 TRBJ2-2 15 TRBV7-2 TGTGCCAGCAGCCCGGGACTAGTCCGCACCGGGGAGCTGTTTTTT CASSPGLVRTGELFF
few TRBD2 TRBJ2-3 15 TRBV29-1 TGCAGCGTTGATGGTAGCGGGGGGGCTACGGATACGCAGTATTTT CSVDGSGGATDTQYF
- - TRBJ2-5 11 TRBV29-1 TGCAGCCTACTTGAGGGGGAGACCCAGTACTTC CSLLEGETQYF
few - TRBJ2-7 14 TRBV7-9 TGTGCCAGCAGCCCGAGTACAAGGGCGTACGAGCAGTACTTC CASSPSTRAYEQYF
- - TRBJ2-3 16 TRBV5-1 TGCGCCAGCACTACTCAGTTGGCGGGGGCCACAGATACGCAGTATTTT CASTTQLAGATDTQYF
- TRBD1 TRBJ1-5 16 TRBV2 TGTGCCAGCAGCGGGACAGGACCTAATAGCAATCAGCCCCAGCATTTT CASSGTGPNSNQPQHF
- - TRBJ2-3 14 TRBV15 TGTGCCACCAGCATTGGGTCCCACACAGATACGCAGTATTTT CATSIGSHTDTQYF
few - TRBJ1-5 12 TRBV19 TGTGCCAGTTTTCAACCAGGGCAGCCCCAGCATTTT CASFQPGQPQHF
few - TRBJ1-3 14 TRBV19 TGTGCCAGTAGTCAACGACAGACTGGAAACACCATATATTTT CASSQRQTGNTIYF
- - TRBJ1-2 13 TRBV29-1 TGCAGCGTTGAAGGGCAGGGCGTCTATGGCTACACCTTC CSVEGQGVYGYTF
few - TRBJ2-2 14 TRBV30 TGTGCCTGGAAGAGGGACTCGAACACCGGGGAGCTGTTTTTT CAWKRDSNTGELFF
few TRBD1 TRBJ2-7 15 TRBV10-3 TGTGCCATCAGTGGGGACAGGGAATTTAGTGGCGAGCAGTACTTC CAISGDREFSGEQYF
- - TRBJ2-1 14 TRBV29-1 TGCAGCGTTGGATCCGGGAGCTCCTACAATGAGCAGTTCTTC CSVGSGSSYNEQFF
- TRBD2 TRBJ2-7 16 TRBV6-5 TGTGCCAGCAGTTACTCGAGTCTAGCGGGGGCCTTCTTGCAGTACTTC CASSYSSLAGAFLQYF
- - TRBJ1-1 12 TRBV19 TGTGCCAGTAGCGTCCGGGACACTGAAGCTTTCTTT CASSVRDTEAFF
- TRBD1 TRBJ2-7 13 TRBV30 TGTGCCTGGAGTTTAGGGGGCCCCTACGAGCAGTACTTC CAWSLGGPYEQYF
- - TRBJ1-6 12 TRBV6-6 TGTGCCAGCAGGCCTACCGAGTCACCCCTCCACTTT CASRPTESPLHF
few - TRBJ2-5 12 TRBV7-2 TGTGCCAGCAGCTTCCTAGAACAGACCCAGTACTTC CASSFLEQTQYF
- - TRBJ1-1 13 TRBV6-5 TGTGCCAGCAGGGAACAGGGATGGACTGAAGCTTTCTTT CASREQGWTEAFF
- - TRBJ2-7 14 TRBV6-5 TGTGCCAGCAGTGGACAGTCAACCTCCTACGAGCAGTACTTC CASSGQSTSYEQYF
- - TRBJ1-5 13 TRBV7-2 TGTGCCAGCAGCTTAGATGTAAATCAGCCCCAGCATTTT CASSLDVNQPQHF
- - TRBJ1-1 14 TRBV18 TGTGCCAGCTCACCTGGGCGTAGTTTCGCTGAAGCTTTCTTT CASSPGRSFAEAFF
- - TRBJ2-2 13 TRBV29-1 TGCAGCGTTGATTCCTGGAACACCGGGGAGCTGTTTTTT CSVDSWNTGELFF
- - TRBJ2-1 10 TRBV20-1 TGCAGTGCTAGGGACAATGAGCAGTTCTTC CSARDNEQFF
few - TRBJ1-1 13 TRBV29-1 TGCAGCGTTACAGGGCGGATGAACACTGAAGCTTTCTTT CSVTGRMNTEAFF
- - TRBJ2-3 12 TRBV30 TGTGCCTGGAGTCCGTTAACAGATACGCAGTATTTT CAWSPLTDTQYF
- - TRBJ1-2 11 TRBV6-5 TGTGCCAGCGGACAGTCTGGTGGCTACACCTTC CASGQSGGYTF
- - TRBJ2-7 14 TRBV2 TGTGCCAGCAGTGAAGCGCTTCTGACCTACGAGCAGTACTTC CASSEALLTYEQYF
- TRBD1 TRBJ1-1 14 TRBV6-1 TGTGCCAGCAGTGAAGCCGGACAGGGCACTGAAGCTTTCTTT CASSEAGQGTEAFF
- TRBD2 TRBJ2-1 19 TRBV2 TGTGCCAGCAGTTCCCCGACTAGCGGGGGGGCCGGTTCCTACAATGAGCAGTTCTTC CASSSPTSGGAGSYNEQFF
- TRBD2 TRBJ2-1 13 TRBV30 TGTGCCTGGAAAGGACTAGCGGGGGGAGAGCAGTTCTTC CAWKGLAGGEQFF
few - TRBJ1-1 15 TRBV5-1 TGCGCCAGCAACATGGGTGCTCAGCCGAACACTGAAGCTTTCTTT CASNMGAQPNTEAFF
many - TRBJ1-2 11 TRBV28 TGTGCCAGCAGTAAAGACAGAACGCCCCGCTTC CASSKDRTPRF
- - TRBJ1-1 14 TRBV29-1 TGCAGCGTGGCACTACAGGTTATGAACACTGAAGCTTTCTTT CSVALQVMNTEAFF
- - TRBJ1-5 14 TRBV19 TGTGCCAGTAGTCTTTCAGTGGGCAATCAGCCCCAGCATTTT CASSLSVGNQPQHF
few - TRBJ1-1 14 TRBV5-1 TGCGCCAGCAGCTTGGCCTCATCGAACACTGAAGCTTTCTTT CASSLASSNTEAFF
few - TRBJ1-3 16 TRBV13 TGTGCCAGCAGCTTAGGTTCAGGGTTTCCTGGAAACACCATATATTTT CASSLGSGFPGNTIYF
many TRBD1 TRBJ1-5 13 TRBV7-2 TGTGCCAGCAGCTACAGGGGGCAGCAGCCCCAGCATTTT CASSYRGQQPQHF
- - TRBJ1-6 12 TRBV30 TGTGCCTGGAGTGTTATAGGGAAGGCCCTCCACTTT CAWSVIGKALHF
- - TRBJ2-3 16 TRBV27 TGTGCCAGCAGTTTCTTCCCAGGAGGTAGCGCAGATACGCAGTATTTT CASSFFPGGSADTQYF
- - TRBJ1-1 14 TRBV5-4 TGTGCCAGCAGCTTGGTTCAACCGGGGGCTGAAGCTTTCTTT CASSLVQPGAEAFF
- - TRBJ1-6 16 TRBV7-2 TGTGCCAGCAGCCCAAGGCAGGGCCGCTCCAGTTCACCCCTCCACTTT CASSPRQGRSSSPLHF
- - TRBJ2-2 14 TRBV30 TGTGCCTGGAGTACAACAGGTGTGGCCGGGGAGCTGTTTTTT CAWSTTGVAGELFF
- TRBD1 TRBJ1-1 15 TRBV5-5 TGTGCCAGCAGCACCCGGACAGGGGCGCACACTGAAGCTTTCTTT CASSTRTGAHTEAFF